The rows below give T cell receptor beta chains drawn from one sample of a study of T cell responses to AZD1222 COVID-19 vaccine. Sequenced by immunoSEQ multiplex PCR; TCRdb stores in-frame clones only, minus some. Here the sample spans over 150,000 clones, approximately 92% being singletons. Sequenced material: peripheral blood, taken on day 0 of AZD1222 vaccination. The receptors were sampled from an adult in good health. Each CDR3 is given with its conserved first and last residue. A D gene is named only where the DNA matches it firmly. A clone size is listed for some rows: how often the clone was seen (once, few, many), or a class if it is expanded.

length: 15
D: -
size: -
J: TRBJ1-1
V: TRBV18
DNA: TGTGCCAGCTCACCACCGAAAGGCACGAACACTGAAGCTTTCTTT
CDR3: CASSPPKGTNTEAFF

length: 14
D: -
size: -
J: TRBJ2-3
V: TRBV12-1
DNA: TGTGCCAGCAGGCCCAGGCGGGGCACAGATACGCAGTATTTT
CDR3: CASRPRRGTDTQYF

length: 13
D: -
size: -
J: TRBJ2-5
V: TRBV6-2/TRBV6-3
DNA: TGTGCCAGCAGCCGACAGTTACAAGAGACCCAGTACTTC
CDR3: CASSRQLQETQYF

length: 14
D: -
size: -
J: TRBJ2-5
V: TRBV7-2
DNA: TGTGCCAGCAGCTTAATGCCTATCCAAGAGACCCAGTACTTC
CDR3: CASSLMPIQETQYF

length: 15
D: -
size: -
J: TRBJ1-3
V: TRBV6-5
DNA: TGTGCCAGCAGAGTTTTACCGGACGCTGGAAACACCATATATTTT
CDR3: CASRVLPDAGNTIYF

length: 12
D: -
size: once
J: TRBJ2-1
V: TRBV6-5
DNA: TGTGCCAGCAGTTATTCGACAGGACATCAGTTCTTC
CDR3: CASSYSTGHQFF

length: 14
D: -
size: few
J: TRBJ2-5
V: TRBV3-1/TRBV3-2
DNA: TGTGCCAGCAGCCAAGGAGGGGCCGGGGAGACCCAGTACTTC
CDR3: CASSQGGAGETQYF

length: 14
D: -
size: -
J: TRBJ1-3
V: TRBV4-2
DNA: TGTGCCAGCAGCCAGGGGGCCTCTGGAAACACCATATATTTT
CDR3: CASSQGASGNTIYF

length: 13
D: -
size: -
J: TRBJ2-2
V: TRBV4-1
DNA: TGCGCCAGCAGCCGGATAAACACCGGGGAGCTGTTTTTT
CDR3: CASSRINTGELFF

length: 12
D: -
size: -
J: TRBJ2-3
V: TRBV12-3/TRBV12-4
DNA: TGTGCCAGCAGTCCCCCCACAGATACGCAGTATTTT
CDR3: CASSPPTDTQYF

length: 15
D: -
size: -
J: TRBJ1-2
V: TRBV6-4
DNA: TGTGCCAGCAGGGCCGAAGGCCAAGGGATCTATGGCTACACCTTC
CDR3: CASRAEGQGIYGYTF

length: 18
D: -
size: -
J: TRBJ2-1
V: TRBV19
DNA: TGTGCCAGTAGTATAGATGGTCCTTTGGAGGGGCTCTACAATGAGCAGTTCTTC
CDR3: CASSIDGPLEGLYNEQFF

length: 15
D: -
size: -
J: TRBJ1-5
V: TRBV5-8
DNA: TGTGCCAGCAGCTTCGGGGGAATTAGCAATCAGCCCCAGCATTTT
CDR3: CASSFGGISNQPQHF

length: 13
D: TRBD1
size: -
J: TRBJ2-1
V: TRBV6-5
DNA: TGTGCCAGCAGTCGGACAGGGAACAATGAGCAGTTCTTC
CDR3: CASSRTGNNEQFF

length: 14
D: -
size: -
J: TRBJ2-5
V: TRBV15
DNA: TGTGCCACCAGCAGGTTCAGGCTGCCGGAGACCCAGTACTTC
CDR3: CATSRFRLPETQYF

length: 15
D: -
size: once
J: TRBJ1-2
V: TRBV6-6
DNA: TGTGCCAGCACCCCCCGAAGGGGAACGGTAAATGGCTACACCTTC
CDR3: CASTPRRGTVNGYTF

length: 15
D: TRBD1
size: -
J: TRBJ1-4
V: TRBV29-1
DNA: TGCAGCGTTGAAGATGGACAGGGGGTGGGTGAAAAACTGTTTTTT
CDR3: CSVEDGQGVGEKLFF

length: 14
D: -
size: -
J: TRBJ2-7
V: TRBV21-1
DNA: TGTGCCAGCAGTCGAAGACAGGTATCCTACGAGCAGTACTTC
CDR3: CASSRRQVSYEQYF

length: 16
D: TRBD2
size: -
J: TRBJ2-7
V: TRBV4-1
DNA: TGCGCCAGCAGCCTTGAACTAGCGGGGGTTCTCTACGAGCAGTACTTC
CDR3: CASSLELAGVLYEQYF

length: 15
D: -
size: -
J: TRBJ1-5
V: TRBV19
DNA: TGTGCCAGTAGTATAAATCGAAATAGCAATCAGCCCCAGCATTTT
CDR3: CASSINRNSNQPQHF

length: 14
D: -
size: -
J: TRBJ1-4
V: TRBV7-2
DNA: TGTGCCAGCAGCTTGGGGGGGCGCGGGGAAAAACTGTTTTTT
CDR3: CASSLGGRGEKLFF

length: 15
D: -
size: -
J: TRBJ2-3
V: TRBV5-6
DNA: TGTGCCAGCAGCTGGAGGGGCCCTCGCACAGATACGCAGTATTTT
CDR3: CASSWRGPRTDTQYF

length: 14
D: -
size: -
J: TRBJ1-1
V: TRBV4-1
DNA: TGCGCCAGCAGCCTAGGCCCAGGGGTCTCTGGAGCTTTCTTT
CDR3: CASSLGPGVSGAFF

length: 15
D: -
size: -
J: TRBJ2-7
V: TRBV7-2
DNA: TGTGCCAGCAGCCCCGCCGGGGATCTTGGGTACGAGCAGTACTTC
CDR3: CASSPAGDLGYEQYF

length: 18
D: TRBD2
size: few
J: TRBJ2-3
V: TRBV19
DNA: TGTGCCAGTAGTATGTCTAGCGGGGGGGGCCGGAGCACAGATACGCAGTATTTT
CDR3: CASSMSSGGGRSTDTQYF

length: 13
D: -
size: -
J: TRBJ2-7
V: TRBV7-3
DNA: TGTGCCAGCAGCTTAACCCTTTCCTACGAGCAGTACTTC
CDR3: CASSLTLSYEQYF

length: 14
D: -
size: -
J: TRBJ1-5
V: TRBV5-5
DNA: TGTGCCAGCAGCACCCAAGGGGGCAATCAGCCCCAGCATTTT
CDR3: CASSTQGGNQPQHF

length: 19
D: TRBD1
size: -
J: TRBJ1-2
V: TRBV9
DNA: TGTGCCAGCAGCGGGAGTGGGGACAGCTCCCTCCCGACTAACTATGGCTACACCTTC
CDR3: CASSGSGDSSLPTNYGYTF

length: 19
D: TRBD2
size: -
J: TRBJ2-3
V: TRBV19
DNA: TGTGCCAGTGGAAGCGGGAGAAAGGGGCTTGGTCCCCTCACAGATACGCAGTATTTT
CDR3: CASGSGRKGLGPLTDTQYF

length: 14
D: TRBD1
size: -
J: TRBJ1-1
V: TRBV6-4
DNA: TGTGCCAGCAGTGGAGAGGGGACAGGGGGCCGGGCTTTCTTT
CDR3: CASSGEGTGGRAFF

length: 15
D: -
size: -
J: TRBJ1-5
V: TRBV6-6
DNA: TGTGCCAGCAGTAGGGACCGGAGCGGCAATCAGCCCCAGCATTTT
CDR3: CASSRDRSGNQPQHF

length: 17
D: TRBD1
size: -
J: TRBJ1-4
V: TRBV29-1
DNA: TGCAGCGTGTCGGGAGACAGGGGTGCGTTTAGTAATGAAAAACTGTTTTTT
CDR3: CSVSGDRGAFSNEKLFF

length: 15
D: TRBD2
size: -
J: TRBJ2-5
V: TRBV6-2/TRBV6-3
DNA: TGTGCCAGCAGTTACATTAGCGGGAGATGGGAGACCCAGTACTTC
CDR3: CASSYISGRWETQYF